Reported below is one TCR beta chain. The antigen this receptor binds is unknown. No base-level quality is on record; no much larger clone is a single base apart. Enrolling through a virtual design, the prospective study's participants ranged in age from roughly 18 to 95 years and lived across roughly 23 United States geographic areas. In the prospective study, cohorts were assigned on the basis of participant-reported clinical history obtained from a screening survey and a study questionnaire. ImmuneRACE Cohort 3 recovered participants were defined by two consecutive negative NP/OP PCR tests, healthcare professional clearance, or symptom resolution. In the prospective study, whole blood, serum and a nasopharyngeal or oropharyngeal swab were collected from each participant by mobile phlebotomists. Additional blood draws and questionnaires over an approximately 2-month period could optionally be provided by prospective study participants. Prospective study blood samples were shipped either frozen or at room temperature before DNA extraction.

This sample stems from a study of blood T cell repertoires in COVID-19 (dated by TCRdb to 2019 to 2021). About the study as a whole: Collaborator samples came from the United States, Italy and Spain and covered acute and convalescent phases of COVID-19. The prospective study material was composed of cDNA or gDNA derived from T cells, B-cell-depleted T cells, or PBMCs. Deeply sampled blood TCRbeta repertoires from subjects exposed to, actively infected with, or recovered from COVID-19 were included in the dataset. A freely available public database, intended as a resource for researchers studying the immune response to SARS-CoV-2, is where the repertoires were released. The samples were drawn from the first 160 participants of the ongoing ImmuneRACE study and from 1,254 subjects provided by 6 global collaborators. A de-identified subject ID, COVID-19 status, age in years and sex were almost always included in the sample metadata. Where available, HLA class I and class II types were taken from metadata supplied by the sample provider and were not determined by assay-based typing.

CDR3 length: 12 amino acids, cysteine to phenylalanine. This entry keeps only the CDR3 DNA: 36 bases, framed from base 1. The junction carries 11 bases between V and J, which are trimmed by 2 bases and 11 bases respectively. The germline V gene sets CDR1 to MNHNS and CDR2 to SASEGT. The immunoSEQ Assay, a bias-controlled multiplex PCR, was used to amplify TCRbeta CDR3 regions from genomic DNA. The study's own analysis went as follows. The number of nucleated cells in each sample was estimated from the amplification of reference gene primers within the assay. Sequence reads were collapsed and filtered to measure the absolute abundance of every unique TCRbeta CDR3 rearrangement. Productive Simpson clonality was computed per sample as the square root of Simpson's diversity index over productive rearrangements. Not all clones reach the TCRdb copy of this immuneACCESS table, which keeps in-frame sequences only. Checked studies attribute under half of the gap to unresolved V genes and leave the rest unexplained. V and J calls plus clone size are reproduced from that table; the DNA served to infer D and trimming. Recorded for this sample are under 150,000 clones; 75% to 90% of them occurred a single time. Roughly 2.3% of the sample goes to the ten largest clones.

General study outcomes and caveats: Clinical and demographic metadata were provided uncurated, with the amount varying by source and participant.

In this chain, TRBV6-1 is recombined with TRBJ2-3, with the D segment identity uncertain. The source material was PBMCs or T cells enriched from blood (not recorded which). The receptor comes from a woman between 50 and 59 years old who had recovered from COVID-19. The CDR3: CASSERGLQQYF. The bases are TGTGCCAGCAGTGAACGAGGCTTACAGCAGTATTTT.